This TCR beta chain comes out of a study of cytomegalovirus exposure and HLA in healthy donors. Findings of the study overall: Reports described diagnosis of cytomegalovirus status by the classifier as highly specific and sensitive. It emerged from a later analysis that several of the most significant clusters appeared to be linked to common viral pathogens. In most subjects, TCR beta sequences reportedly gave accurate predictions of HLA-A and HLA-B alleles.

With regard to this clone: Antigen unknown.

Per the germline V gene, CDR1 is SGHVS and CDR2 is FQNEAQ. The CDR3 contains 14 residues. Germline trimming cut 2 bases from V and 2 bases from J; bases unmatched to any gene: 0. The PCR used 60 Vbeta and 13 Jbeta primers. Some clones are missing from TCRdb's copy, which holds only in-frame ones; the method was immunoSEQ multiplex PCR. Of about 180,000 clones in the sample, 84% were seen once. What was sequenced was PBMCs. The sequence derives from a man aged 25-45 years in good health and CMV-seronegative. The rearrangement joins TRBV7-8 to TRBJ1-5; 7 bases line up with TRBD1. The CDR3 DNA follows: TGTGCCAGCAGCTTAACAGGGGGCAATCAGCCCCAGCATTTT. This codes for CASSLTGGNQPQHF.